This T cell receptor (beta chain) is from a study of cytomegalovirus exposure and HLA in healthy donors. Healthy bone marrow donors supplied every sample. Primers: 60 Vbeta forward and 13 Jbeta reverse. TCRdb's copy holds only in-frame clones and misses some; the assay was immunoSEQ multiplex PCR. The sample has roughly 120,000 clones, roughly three quarters seen once; the top ten hold 2% to 2.5%. Points on this clone: Its target is unknown.

Unmatched junction bases numbered 8, after V lost 5 bases and J lost 2 bases. From germline, CDR1 is MNHEY and CDR2 SVGAGI. The CDR3 covers 15 residues. Regarding the study as a whole: A further, later analysis showed that HLA-associated TCR beta chains (compared with equally common others) were more clonally expanded. A previous analysis found most TCR beta V segments productive roughly 87% or roughly 30% of the time.

The sequence came from a man between 18 and 35 years old in good health and CMV-seronegative. What was sequenced was PBMCs. The chain uses TRBV6-5 and TRBJ1-2; 7 bases are shared with TRBD1. CDR3 residues: CASSRQGGGNYGYTF. The CDR3 DNA reads as TGTGCCAGCAGTAGACAGGGAGGAGGGAACTATGGCTACACCTTC.